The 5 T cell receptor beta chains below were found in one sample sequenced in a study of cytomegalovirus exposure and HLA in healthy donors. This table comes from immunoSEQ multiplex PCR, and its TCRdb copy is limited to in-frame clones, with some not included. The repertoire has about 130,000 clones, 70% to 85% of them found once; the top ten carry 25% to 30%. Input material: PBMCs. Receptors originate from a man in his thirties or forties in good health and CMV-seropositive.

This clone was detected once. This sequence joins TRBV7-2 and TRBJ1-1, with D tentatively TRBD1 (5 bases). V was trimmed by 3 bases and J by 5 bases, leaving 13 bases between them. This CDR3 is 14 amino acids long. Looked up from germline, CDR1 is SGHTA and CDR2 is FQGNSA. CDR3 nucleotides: TGTGCCAGCAGCTTGCTTAGACAGAGTACTGAAGCTTTCTTT. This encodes CASSLLRQSTEAFF. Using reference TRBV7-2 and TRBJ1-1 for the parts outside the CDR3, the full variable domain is GAGVSQSPSNKVTEKGKDVELRCDPISGHTALYWYRQSLGQGLEFLIYFQGNSAPDKSGLPSDRFSAERTGGSVSTLTIQRTQQEDSAVYLCASSLLRQSTEAFFGQGTRLTVV.

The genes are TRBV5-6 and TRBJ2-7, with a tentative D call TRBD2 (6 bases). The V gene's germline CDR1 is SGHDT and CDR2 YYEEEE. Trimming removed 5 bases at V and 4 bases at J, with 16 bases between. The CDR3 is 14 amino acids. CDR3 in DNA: TGTGCCAGCAGGCAGCACGGGAGCCTATACGAGCAGTACTTC. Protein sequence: CASRQHGSLYEQYF.

DNA for the CDR3: TGTGCCAGCGCATCGCAGGGGATTGGCACAGATACGCAGTATTTT. This translates into CASASQGIGTDTQYF. The chain recombines TRBV2 with TRBJ2-3; maybe TRBD1 (6 bases). The CDR3 covers 15 residues. Germline CDR1 SNHLY, CDR2 FYNNEI. Trimming removed 8 bases at V and 1 base at J, with 16 bases between.

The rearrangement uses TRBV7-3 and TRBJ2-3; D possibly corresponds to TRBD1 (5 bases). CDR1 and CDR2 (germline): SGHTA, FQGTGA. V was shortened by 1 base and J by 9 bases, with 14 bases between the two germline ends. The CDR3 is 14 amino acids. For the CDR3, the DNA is TGTGCCAGCAGCTTAAGGGCAGGGCAGGAAACGCAGTATTTT. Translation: CASSLRAGQETQYF.

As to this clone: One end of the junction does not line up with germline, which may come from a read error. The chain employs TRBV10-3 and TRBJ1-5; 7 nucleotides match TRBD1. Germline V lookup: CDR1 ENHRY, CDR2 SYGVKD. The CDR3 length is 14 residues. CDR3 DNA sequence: TGTGCCAGCAGTCCGTCGACAGGGTTTCAGCCCCAGCATTTT. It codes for CASSPSTGFQPQHF.